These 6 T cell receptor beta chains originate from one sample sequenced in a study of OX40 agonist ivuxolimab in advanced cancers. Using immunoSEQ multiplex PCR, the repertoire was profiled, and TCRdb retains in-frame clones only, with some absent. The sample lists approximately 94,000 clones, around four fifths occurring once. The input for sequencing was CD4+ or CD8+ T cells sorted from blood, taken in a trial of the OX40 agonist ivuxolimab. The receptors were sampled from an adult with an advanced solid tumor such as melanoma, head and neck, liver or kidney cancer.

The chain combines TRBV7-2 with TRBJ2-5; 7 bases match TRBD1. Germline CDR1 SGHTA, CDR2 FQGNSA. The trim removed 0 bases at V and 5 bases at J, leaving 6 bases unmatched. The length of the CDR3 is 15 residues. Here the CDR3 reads CASSLARTGGETQYF. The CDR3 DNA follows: TGTGCCAGCAGCTTAGCTAGGACAGGCGGGGAGACCCAGTACTTC.

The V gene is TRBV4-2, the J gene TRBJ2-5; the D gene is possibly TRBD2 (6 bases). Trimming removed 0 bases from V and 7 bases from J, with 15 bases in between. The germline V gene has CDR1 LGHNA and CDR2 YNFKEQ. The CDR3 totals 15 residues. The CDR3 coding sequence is TGTGCCAGCAGCCAAGAGGCTAGGGACTTGGGGACCCAGTACTTC. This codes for CASSQEARDLGTQYF.

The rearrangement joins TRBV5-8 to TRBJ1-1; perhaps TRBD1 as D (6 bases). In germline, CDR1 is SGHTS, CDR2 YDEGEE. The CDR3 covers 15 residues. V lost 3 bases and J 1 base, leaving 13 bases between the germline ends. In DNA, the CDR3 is TGTGCCAGCAGCTACGGGGGGCTGAGGAACACTGAAGCTTTCTTT. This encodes CASSYGGLRNTEAFF.

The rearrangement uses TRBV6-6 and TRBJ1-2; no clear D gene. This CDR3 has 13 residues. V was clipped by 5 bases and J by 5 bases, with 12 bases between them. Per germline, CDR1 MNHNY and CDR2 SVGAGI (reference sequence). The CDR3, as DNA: TGTGCCAGCAGTCCCCTATCCGGTTATGGCTACACCTTC. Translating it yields CASSPLSGYGYTF.

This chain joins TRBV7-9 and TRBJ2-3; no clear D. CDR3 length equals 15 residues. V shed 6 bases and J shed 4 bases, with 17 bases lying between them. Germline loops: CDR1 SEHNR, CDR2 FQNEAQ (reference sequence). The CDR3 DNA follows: TGTGCCAGCAGTGAAGGTGGAAACTTTGCAGATACGCAGTATTTT. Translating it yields CASSEGGNFADTQYF.

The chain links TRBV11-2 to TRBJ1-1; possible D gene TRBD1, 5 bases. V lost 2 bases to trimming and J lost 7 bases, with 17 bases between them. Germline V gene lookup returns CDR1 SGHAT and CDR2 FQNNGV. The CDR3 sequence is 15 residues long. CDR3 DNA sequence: TGTGCCAGCAGCTTATGGGGTAGGGGTGCTGGTGAAGCTTTCTTT. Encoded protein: CASSLWGRGAGEAFF. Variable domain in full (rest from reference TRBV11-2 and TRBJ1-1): EAGVAQSPRYKIIEKRQSVAFWCNPISGHATLYWYQQILGQGPKLLIQFQNNGVVDDSQLPKDRFSAERLKGVDSTLKIQPAKLEDSAVYLCASSLWGRGAGEAFFGQGTRLTVV.